The 9 T cell receptor beta chains in this list originate from one sample, sequenced in a study of OX40 agonist ivuxolimab in advanced cancers. Only in-frame clones appear in the TCRdb table, and some are missing; sequencing was by immunoSEQ multiplex PCR. This table has some 8,900 clones, just under 70% appearing once. The starting material was CD4+ or CD8+ T cells sorted from blood, obtained in a trial of the OX40 agonist ivuxolimab. The receptors stem from an adult with an advanced solid tumor such as melanoma, head and neck, liver or kidney cancer.

The V gene is TRBV4-3, the J gene TRBJ2-2; D possibly corresponds to TRBD1 (5 bases). V was cut by 0 bases and J by 0 bases, with 8 bases left in between. CDR1 LGHNA and CDR2 YSLEER come from the germline V gene. This CDR3 is 16 amino acids long. The CDR3 loop is CASSQDRATNTGELFF. DNA of the CDR3: TGCGCCAGCAGCCAAGACAGGGCCACGAACACCGGGGAGCTGTTTTTT.

V is TRBV27 and J is TRBJ2-5, with D tentatively TRBD2 (6 bases). The DNA end lines up better with TRBJ2-7; the J call may be wrong. The germline V gene encodes CDR1 MNHEY and CDR2 SMNVEV (reference sequence). The CDR3 is 15 amino acids. CDR3 sequence reads: CASSPVGEDGYEQYF. CDR3 in DNA: TGTGCCAGCAGTCCGGTCGGGGAGGACGGCTACGAGCAGTACTTC.

This rearrangement joins TRBV5-5 to TRBJ1-1; D gene unclear. Germline CDR1 is SGHKS and CDR2 is YYEKEE (reference sequence). The CDR3 totals 13 residues. V was pared by 0 bases and J by 1 base, with 4 bases between. The CDR3 DNA follows: TGTGCCAGCAGCTTGGAGTCGAACACTGAAGCTTTCTTT. The encoded protein is CASSLESNTEAFF.

This chain connects TRBV19 to TRBJ2-1; no definite D call. This CDR3 comprises 16 residues. Trimming removed 1 base at V and 1 base at J, with 11 bases between. CDR1 is LNHDA and CDR2 is SQIVND in the germline V gene (reference sequence). DNA of the CDR3: TGTGCCAGTAGTATAGGGGCCGGATGGTCCTACAATGAGCAGTTCTTC. It codes for CASSIGAGWSYNEQFF.

V is TRBV5-5 and J is TRBJ1-2; 7 positions agree with TRBD1. The CDR3 extends over 14 amino acids. CDR1 and CDR2 (germline): SGHKS, YYEKEE (reference sequence). Germline trimming cut 4 bases from V and 2 bases from J; bases unmatched to any gene: 5. The CDR3 loop reads CASSSPGQNYGYTF. Written as DNA, the CDR3 is TGTGCCAGCAGCAGCCCGGGACAGAACTATGGCTACACCTTC.

This clone has only a few counts. This sequence joins TRBV29-1 and TRBJ2-5, with D possibly being TRBD1 (5 bases). Germline CDR1 reads SQVTM; CDR2 reads ANQGSEA. CDR3 length: 14 residues. With 2 bases removed from V and 1 base from J, the gap between germline ends came to 11 bases. The CDR3 here is CSVELVTVQETQYF. CDR3 in DNA: TGCAGCGTTGAATTAGTGACAGTCCAAGAGACCCAGTACTTC.

The chain links TRBV9 to TRBJ1-3; D gene uncertain. Germline assignment: CDR1 SGDLS and CDR2 YYNGEE. The CDR3 is 12 amino acids. Trimming stripped 3 bases from V and 4 bases from J, with 5 bases between. The CDR3 nucleotides read TGTGCCAGCAGCGAGCCGGGAAACACCATATATTTT. Protein: CASSEPGNTIYF.

The rearrangement links TRBV6-4 to TRBJ2-1, with D possibly TRBD1 on 6 matching bases. The CDR3 is 15 residues long. V gave up 4 bases and J gave up 8 bases, with 18 bases separating them. CDR1 is MRHNA, CDR2 SNTAGT, per germline. CDR3 in DNA: TGTGCCAGCAGTGCTCTGACAGGTAGCATCGATGAGCAGTTCTTC. As protein: CASSALTGSIDEQFF.

The genes are TRBV7-8 and TRBJ1-5; no definite D call. The germline V and J ends were trimmed by 2 bases and 0 bases, with 11 bases remaining between them. This CDR3 is 16 amino acids long. Germline V CDR1 and CDR2: SGHVS, FQNEAQ. CDR3 coding DNA: TGTGCCAGCAGCTTATCGACATCCCTTAGCAATCAGCCCCAGCATTTT. Translation: CASSLSTSLSNQPQHF.